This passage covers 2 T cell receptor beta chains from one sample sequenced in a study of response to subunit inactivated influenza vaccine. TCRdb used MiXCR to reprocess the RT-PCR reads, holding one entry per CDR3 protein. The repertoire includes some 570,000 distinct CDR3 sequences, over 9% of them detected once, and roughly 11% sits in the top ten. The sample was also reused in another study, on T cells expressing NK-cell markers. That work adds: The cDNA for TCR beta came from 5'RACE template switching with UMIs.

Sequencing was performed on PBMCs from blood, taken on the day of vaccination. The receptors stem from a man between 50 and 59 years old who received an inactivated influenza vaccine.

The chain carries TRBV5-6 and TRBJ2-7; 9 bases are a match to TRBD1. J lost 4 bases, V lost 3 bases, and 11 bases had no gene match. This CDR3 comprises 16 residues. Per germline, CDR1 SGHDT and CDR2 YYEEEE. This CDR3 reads CASSSPSYRGPYEQYF. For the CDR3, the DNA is TGTGCCAGCAGCTCCCCATCATACAGGGGGCCTTACGAGCAGTACTTC. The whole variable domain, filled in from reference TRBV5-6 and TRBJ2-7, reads DAGVTQSPTHLIKTRGQQVTLRCSPKSGHDTVSWYQQALGQGPQFIFQYYEEEERQRGNFPDRFSGHQFPNYSSELNVNALLLGDSALYLCASSSPSYRGPYEQYFGPGTRLTVT.

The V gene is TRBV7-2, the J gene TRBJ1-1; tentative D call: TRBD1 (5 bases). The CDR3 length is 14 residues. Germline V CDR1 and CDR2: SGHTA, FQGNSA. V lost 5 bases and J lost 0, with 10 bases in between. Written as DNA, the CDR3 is TGTGCCAGCAGCCCAGGGTTAATGAACACTGAAGCTTTCTTT. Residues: CASSPGLMNTEAFF. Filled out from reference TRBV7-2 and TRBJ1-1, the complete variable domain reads GAGVSQSPSNKVTEKGKDVELRCDPISGHTALYWYRQSLGQGLEFLIYFQGNSAPDKSGLPSDRFSAERTGGSVSTLTIQRTQQEDSAVYLCASSPGLMNTEAFFGQGTRLTVV.